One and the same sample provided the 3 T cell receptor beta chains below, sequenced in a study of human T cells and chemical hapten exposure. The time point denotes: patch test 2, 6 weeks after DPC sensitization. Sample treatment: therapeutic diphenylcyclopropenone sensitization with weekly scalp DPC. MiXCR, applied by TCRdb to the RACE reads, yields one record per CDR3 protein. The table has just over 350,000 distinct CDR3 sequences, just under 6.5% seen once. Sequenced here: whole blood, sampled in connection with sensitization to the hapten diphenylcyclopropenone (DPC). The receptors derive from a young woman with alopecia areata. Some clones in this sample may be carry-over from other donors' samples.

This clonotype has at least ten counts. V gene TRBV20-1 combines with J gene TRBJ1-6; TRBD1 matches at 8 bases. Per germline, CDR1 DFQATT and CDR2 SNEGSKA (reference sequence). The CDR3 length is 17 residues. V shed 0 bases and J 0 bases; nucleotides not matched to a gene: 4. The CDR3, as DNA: TGCAGTGCTAGAGACTTAGGACAGGGCTCCTATAATTCACCCCTCCACTTT. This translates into CSARDLGQGSYNSPLHF.

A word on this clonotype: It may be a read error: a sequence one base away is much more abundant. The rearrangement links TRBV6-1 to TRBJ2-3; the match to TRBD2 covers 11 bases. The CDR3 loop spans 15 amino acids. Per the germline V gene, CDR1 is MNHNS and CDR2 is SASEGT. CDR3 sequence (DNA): TGTGCCAGCAGTACCACTAGCGGGGGACGGGATACGCAGAATTTT. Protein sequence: CASSTTSGGRDTQNF.

CDR3 bases: TGCAGCGTTGAAGAAACCCGGAAGGGCGGCTACACCTTC. Translation gives CSVEETRKGGYTF. V usage is TRBV29-1 and J usage is TRBJ1-2; D unclear. The CDR3 loop spans 13 amino acids. Germline loops: CDR1 SQVTM, CDR2 ANQGSEA. V gave up 0 bases and J gave up 8 bases, with 13 bases separating them.